This T cell receptor beta chain stems from a study of shared clonotypes between healthy human individuals. Whole-study findings and limits: The sharing of 4.5% to 6.5% of naive CD4 clonotypes was seen across a handful of donors. Rarefaction gave evidence that sorted-subset sequencing remained incomplete despite large depth.

V dropped 5 bases and J dropped 4 bases, with 8 bases sitting between them. Germline CDR1 reads SEHNR; CDR2 reads FQNEAQ (reference sequence). The CDR3 extends over 13 amino acids. About this clone itself: Antigen specificity is unknown.

Deep-level assay runs were performed. This table comes from immunoSEQ multiplex PCR, and its TCRdb copy is limited to in-frame clones, with some not included. The data contain roughly 1,100,000 clones, about 75% of them singletons. Sequenced: memory CD4+ T cells sorted from blood. The sample's subset: CD45RA-negative fraction. The gene calls are TRBV7-9 and TRBJ1-4; D perhaps matches TRBD1 (5 bases). This sequence was found in a young man in good health. CDR3 in amino acids: CASSRDRNEKLFF. Here the CDR3 DNA reads TGTGCCAGCAGCCGGGACCGTAATGAAAAACTGTTTTTT.